The TCR beta chain under discussion was sequenced for a study of cytomegalovirus exposure and HLA in healthy donors. The PCR had 60 Vbeta and 13 Jbeta primers. TCRdb's table, derived via immunoSEQ multiplex PCR, lists solely in-frame clones and lacks some. Of some 140,000 clones listed, about 80% were seen once; the top ten hold approximately 1.3%. The V segment lost 3 bases and the J segment 3 bases; nucleotides outside the gene matches: 4. The CDR3 is made up of 14 amino acids. Germline assignment: CDR1 LGHNA and CDR2 YNFKEQ. This sequence originates from a male donor in good health and CMV-seropositive. Sequencing was carried out using PBMCs. The genes are TRBV4-2 and TRBJ2-7, with 8 bases that match TRBD1. This CDR3 is CASSQRDRGYEQYF. The DNA for the CDR3 is TGTGCCAGCAGCCAGAGAGACAGGGGCTACGAGCAGTACTTC.